This T cell receptor (beta chain) was sequenced during a study of chemoradiotherapy in HPV16-positive cancers. Assay: immunoSEQ multiplex PCR; the TCRdb copy retains only in-frame clones and omits some. This table holds 15,000 or so clones, nearly 80% found once. Looked up from germline, CDR1 is MNHEY and CDR2 is SVGAGI. V lost 0 bases and J lost 4; bases outside the gene matches: 3. The CDR3 totals 15 residues. A few counts support this clone. The chain combines TRBV6-5 with TRBJ2-7, with 10 bases lining up with TRBD1. This TCR came from a human donor with HPV-associated anogenital cancer. Sampling was performed from a patient who underwent chemoradiotherapy. In DNA form, the CDR3 reads TGTGCCAGCAGTTACTCGGGGACAGGGGAATACGAGCAGTACTTC. This encodes CASSYSGTGEYEQYF.